This section outlines one T cell receptor beta chain sequence together with its context. The entry originates in a study of technical replicates of blood from a handful of donors. V lost 0 bases to trimming and J lost 3 bases, with 3 bases between them. This CDR3 region has 13 residues. Germline CDR1 KGHSH, CDR2 LQKENI. Profiling relied on immunoSEQ multiplex PCR, and the TCRdb table lists in-frame clones only, not all of them. The data contain 55,000 to 75,000 clones, around 87% of them seen just once; the ten biggest clones take up over 4.5%. This clonotype originated in a human donor in good health. Some clones in this sample may be carry-over from other donors' samples. The chain couples TRBV18 to TRBJ1-3; D not resolved. The sequenced sample consisted of PBMCs. Written as DNA, the CDR3 is TGTGCCAGCTCACCACCCGGTGGAAACACCATATATTTT. The encoded protein is CASSPPGGNTIYF. Using reference TRBV18 and TRBJ1-3 for the parts outside the CDR3, the full variable domain is NAGVMQNPRHLVRRRGQEARLRCSPMKGHSHVYWYRQLPEEGLKFMVYLQKENIIDESGMPKERFSAEFPKEGPSILRIQQVVRGDSAAYFCASSPPGGNTIYFGEGSWLTVV.